The 27 T cell receptor beta chains reported below all come from one sample, sequenced in a study of shared clonotypes between healthy human individuals. The data were produced by immunoSEQ multiplex PCR, yet TCRdb's version contains in-frame clones alone and is incomplete. Among more than 450,000 clones listed, about four fifths were seen once. The sample comprised PBMCs. The origin of the receptors is a woman aged 40 to 50 in good health. Some clones in this sample may be carry-over from other donors' samples.

The rearrangement joins TRBV18 to TRBJ1-3, with D unresolved. Per the germline V gene, CDR1 is KGHSH and CDR2 is LQKENI. This CDR3 is built from 16 residues. V lost 3 bases and J lost 0, with 12 bases in between. The CDR3 region has the DNA TGTGCCAGCTCACCTACCGATGCAAACTCTGGAAACACCATATATTTT. Protein sequence: CASSPTDANSGNTIYF.

The chain employs TRBV6-5 and TRBJ1-3; D not resolved. V was pared by 2 bases and J by 7 bases, with 12 bases between. This CDR3 is built from 14 residues. CDR1 MNHEY and CDR2 SVGAGI come from the germline V gene. The CDR3 protein is CASSYGEGWNTIYF. CDR3 DNA sequence: TGTGCCAGCAGTTACGGGGAGGGATGGAACACCATATATTTT.

The V call is TRBV11-2, the J call TRBJ1-3; D unresolved. CDR3 length: 15 residues. Germline V lookup: CDR1 SGHAT, CDR2 FQNNGV. V lost 5 bases to trimming and J lost 2 bases, with 13 bases between them. CDR3 region: CASSTSRAAGNTIYF. The CDR3 DNA is TGTGCCAGCAGCACCTCACGCGCGGCTGGAAACACCATATATTTT.

V is TRBV20-1 and J is TRBJ2-7; D is undetermined. This CDR3 is built from 11 residues. Trimming shortened V by 6 bases and J by 2 bases, and 8 bases separated the two germline ends. Per the germline V gene, CDR1 is DFQATT and CDR2 is SNEGSKA (reference sequence). CDR3 coding DNA: TGCAGTGCCGACGGTGCCTACGAGCAGTACTTC. The encoded protein is CSADGAYEQYF.

The gene calls are TRBV6-1 and TRBJ2-1, with TRBD2 matching 10 bases. Germline V CDR1 and CDR2: MNHNS, SASEGT. The CDR3 loop spans 16 amino acids. The ends lost 2 bases at V and 5 bases at J; junction bases unmatched: 6. The CDR3 is CASSEQHLAGDNEQFF. CDR3 DNA: TGTGCCAGCAGTGAACAGCATCTAGCGGGAGACAATGAGCAGTTCTTC.

This clone was observed many times. This chain connects TRBV7-9 to TRBJ2-2; D is undetermined. V shed 5 bases and J shed 8 bases, with 12 bases lying between them. The CDR3 is 13 residues long. The germline CDR1 and CDR2 sequences are SEHNR and FQNEAQ (reference sequence). The CDR3 bases are TGTGCCAGCAGCCCTCATACAATAGGGGAGCTGTTTTTT. Translated, it gives CASSPHTIGELFF.

V usage is TRBV5-6 and J usage is TRBJ2-3; possibly TRBD2 for D (5 bases). V was cut by 2 bases and J by 4 bases, with 8 bases left in between. The germline V gene encodes CDR1 SGHDT and CDR2 YYEEEE. This CDR3 region has 13 residues. The CDR3 region is CASSFLGADTQYF. CDR3 nucleotides: TGTGCCAGCAGCTTTCTGGGAGCAGATACGCAGTATTTT.

The chain couples TRBV5-1 to TRBJ2-3, with TRBD2 matching over 8 bases. CDR3 length: 16 amino acids. V was pared by 0 bases and J by 1 base, with 4 bases of the junction left unmatched. From germline, CDR1 is SGHRS and CDR2 YFSETQ. This CDR3 reads CASSLAAGVGTDTQYF. The CDR3 DNA is TGCGCCAGCAGCTTGGCAGCGGGAGTAGGCACAGATACGCAGTATTTT.

V usage is TRBV7-8 and J usage is TRBJ1-4; D remains ambiguous. Germline CDR1 and CDR2: SGHVS and FQNEAQ. V lost 3 bases, J lost 8 bases, and 16 bases lay in between. This CDR3 region has 15 residues. CDR3 region: CASSFRLPRGEKLFF. The CDR3 DNA reads TGTGCCAGCAGCTTCAGACTCCCCCGAGGGGAAAAACTGTTTTTT. The variable domain in full, completed from reference TRBV7-8 and TRBJ1-4, reads GAGVSQSPRYKVAKRGQDVALRCDPISGHVSLFWYQQALGQGPEFLTYFQNEAQLDKSGLPSDRFFAERPEGSVSTLKIQRTQQEDSAVYLCASSFRLPRGEKLFFGSGTQLSVL.

J is TRBJ1-2 and V is TRBV6-6, with D uncertain. This CDR3 contains 13 residues. Germline V gene lookup returns CDR1 MNHNY and CDR2 SVGAGI (reference sequence). Trimming removed 2 bases at V and 7 bases at J, with 11 bases between. The CDR3 is CASSYQTIPGYTF. DNA of the CDR3: TGTGCCAGCAGTTACCAGACAATTCCTGGCTACACCTTC.

The chain links TRBV29-1 to TRBJ2-1; 11 bases align to TRBD2. Trimming at V came to 6 bases and at J to 9 bases, leaving 7 bases not matched to a gene. CDR3 size: 13 residues. The V gene's germline CDR1 is SQVTM and CDR2 ANQGSEA. The CDR3 spells CSVIAGGQGEQFF. Written as DNA, the CDR3 is TGCAGCGTCATAGCGGGAGGGCAAGGTGAGCAGTTCTTC.

The chain is built from TRBV7-8 and TRBJ1-4; the match to TRBD1 covers 7 bases. Germline CDR1 SGHVS, CDR2 FQNEAQ. The CDR3 has 16 residues. The V and J ends lost 1 base and 0 bases, in that order; junction bases with no gene match: 2. The CDR3 region is CASSLGQGATNEKLFF. The CDR3 nucleotides read TGTGCCAGCAGCTTAGGCCAGGGGGCAACTAATGAAAAACTGTTTTTT.

The V gene is TRBV2, the J gene TRBJ2-5, with 10 bases identical to TRBD2. The J call may be in error: the DNA end matches TRBJ2-7 better. Germline-derived CDR1 and CDR2 are SNHLY and FYNNEI. The CDR3 has 15 amino acids. This CDR3 is CASSESAGGGYEQYF. The CDR3 nucleotides read TGTGCCAGCAGTGAGTCAGCGGGAGGGGGATACGAGCAGTACTTC.

The CDR3 DNA follows: TGTGCCAGCAGTGACAGGAGCAATCAGCCCCAGCATTTT. This translates into CASSDRSNQPQHF. This rearrangement joins TRBV6-1 to TRBJ1-5; no clear D. The length of the CDR3 is 13 residues. The V and J ends lost 3 bases and 1 base respectively, with 4 bases between them. The germline V gene encodes CDR1 MNHNS and CDR2 SASEGT.

This chain uses TRBV28 with TRBJ2-7; D is unresolved. V lost 6 bases to trimming and J lost 4 bases, with 16 bases between them. This CDR3 contains 14 residues. CDR1 and CDR2 from the germline V gene are MDHEN and SYDVKM. The CDR3 DNA is TGTGCCAGCAGGCCGTTGGGTCTTTCATACGAGCAGTACTTC. Residues: CASRPLGLSYEQYF.

This chain links TRBV11-2 with TRBJ1-3; tentative D call: TRBD1 (5 bases). CDR3 length: 14 amino acids. The germline CDR1 and CDR2 sequences are SGHAT and FQNNGV. Deletions cut 5 bases from V and 0 bases from J, with 8 bases between. CDR3 residues: CASSPTASGNTIYF. The CDR3 region has the DNA TGTGCCAGCAGCCCGACAGCCTCTGGAAACACCATATATTTT.

CDR3 sequence reads: CASSLPVQISGNTIYF. CDR3 in DNA: TGTGCCAGCAGTTTACCTGTTCAGATCTCTGGAAACACCATATATTTT. V usage is TRBV28 and J usage is TRBJ1-3; D remains ambiguous. This CDR3 region has 16 residues. V dropped 2 bases and J dropped 0 bases, with 11 bases sitting between them. CDR1 and CDR2 (germline): MDHEN, SYDVKM. The whole variable domain, remainder taken from reference TRBV28 and TRBJ1-3, is DVKVTQSSRYLVKRTGEKVFLECVQDMDHENMFWYRQDPGLGLRLIYFSYDVKMKEKGDIPEGYSVSREKKERFSLILESASTNQTSMYLCASSLPVQISGNTIYFGEGSWLTVV.

This clone was recorded once. As DNA, the CDR3 is TGTGCCAGCAGTGCATTTGACAATGAGCAGTTCTTC. This encodes CASSAFDNEQFF. The chain links TRBV7-2 to TRBJ2-1; D unclear. V lost 6 bases to trimming and J lost 5 bases, with 8 bases between them. Germline CDR1 SGHTA, CDR2 FQGNSA. The CDR3 loop spans 12 amino acids. Full variable domain (outside the CDR3, taken from reference TRBV7-2 and TRBJ2-1): GAGVSQSPSNKVTEKGKDVELRCDPISGHTALYWYRQSLGQGLEFLIYFQGNSAPDKSGLPSDRFSAERTGGSVSTLTIQRTQQEDSAVYLCASSAFDNEQFFGPGTRLTVL.

The J gene is TRBJ2-1, the V gene TRBV7-3; 9 bases agree with TRBD2. The CDR3 sequence is 13 residues long. With V trimmed by 1 base and J by 8 bases, 0 bases remained unmatched. CDR1 SGHTA and CDR2 FQGTGA come from the germline V gene. CDR3 nucleotide sequence: TGTGCCAGCAGCTTAAGCGGGGGGGATGAGCAGTTCTTC. This gives the protein CASSLSGGDEQFF.

V usage is TRBV5-1 and J usage is TRBJ2-7; 7 nucleotides align to TRBD1. CDR3 length equals 14 residues. J lost 6 bases, V lost 4 bases, and 10 bases had no gene match. Germline values: CDR1 SGHRS, CDR2 YFSETQ. The CDR3 loop is CASSLDRAVSEQYF. The CDR3 nucleotides read TGCGCCAGCAGCCTTGACAGGGCAGTTTCCGAGCAGTACTTC.

The rearrangement links TRBV10-2 to TRBJ1-5, with D perhaps matching TRBD1 (6 bases). Germline assignment: CDR1 WSHSY and CDR2 SAAADI. The germline V and J ends were trimmed by 8 bases and 1 base, with 18 bases remaining between them. This CDR3 region has 16 residues. The chain's CDR3 is CASSPRLGTSNQPQHF. The CDR3 region has the DNA TGCGCCAGCTCCCCACGGCTGGGGACAAGCAATCAGCCCCAGCATTTT.

Worth noting for this clone: Other DNA sequences from this sample encode an identical CDR3 as well. This chain links TRBV28 with TRBJ1-5; D not resolved. The CDR3 consists of 12 residues. V was pared by 7 bases and J by 2 bases, with 6 bases between. Germline V gene sequence: CDR1 MDHEN, CDR2 SYDVKM. The CDR3 sequence: CASKGGNQPQHF. The CDR3 DNA sequence: TGTGCCAGCAAAGGCGGCAATCAGCCCCAGCATTTT.

This sequence joins TRBV7-2 and TRBJ1-4; possibly TRBD1 for D (5 bases). This CDR3 has 15 residues. The V gene's germline CDR1 is SGHTA and CDR2 FQGNSA. Deletions cut 1 base from V and 5 bases from J, with 11 bases between. The CDR3 nucleotides are TGTGCCAGCAGCTTAGTCGGGACGGACAATGAAAAACTGTTTTTT. Encoded protein: CASSLVGTDNEKLFF.

This sequence joins TRBV5-1 and TRBJ1-2, with a weak D call TRBD1 (5 bases). V lost 3 bases, J lost 0 bases, and 27 bases lay in between. Looked up from germline, CDR1 is SGHRS and CDR2 is YFSETQ. This CDR3 comprises 20 residues. The DNA for the CDR3 is TGCGCCAGCAGCTCCCCGGGACCAGGAGATTTGCTTGCTGCTAACTATGGCTACACCTTC. This translates into CASSSPGPGDLLAANYGYTF.

V is TRBV10-1 and J is TRBJ2-1; perhaps TRBD1 as D (5 bases). The germline CDR1 and CDR2 sequences are WNHNN and SYGVQD (reference sequence). The V end was cut by 2 bases, the J end by 3 bases, with 11 bases between. The CDR3 runs 15 residues. The CDR3 bases are TGCGCCAGCAGTGAGAGGGGCCCTCTCTACAATGAGCAGTTCTTC. Translating gives CASSERGPLYNEQFF.

The rearrangement joins TRBV27 to TRBJ2-1; no definite D call. Trimming took 7 bases from V and 1 from J, leaving 11 bases between them. The CDR3 has 14 residues. Per germline, CDR1 MNHEY and CDR2 SMNVEV (reference sequence). The CDR3 DNA reads TGTGCCAGCACCTCGGGTGTATCCTACAATGAGCAGTTCTTC. As protein: CASTSGVSYNEQFF.

V usage is TRBV27 and J usage is TRBJ2-1; TRBD2 matches 7 bases. There are 13 residues in the CDR3. Germline CDR1 and CDR2: MNHEY and SMNVEV (reference sequence). The V gene end was trimmed by 2 bases and the J gene end by 12 bases; junction bases not matched to a gene: 7. As DNA, the CDR3 is TGTGCCAGCAGTTTAAGCGGGGACTTTTTGCAGTTCTTC. Its protein is CASSLSGDFLQFF.